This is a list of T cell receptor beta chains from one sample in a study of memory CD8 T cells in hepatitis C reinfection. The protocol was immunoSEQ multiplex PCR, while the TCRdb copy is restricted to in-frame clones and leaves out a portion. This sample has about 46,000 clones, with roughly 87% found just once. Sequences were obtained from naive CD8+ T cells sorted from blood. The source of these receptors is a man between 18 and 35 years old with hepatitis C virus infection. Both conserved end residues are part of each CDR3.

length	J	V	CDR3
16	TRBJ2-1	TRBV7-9	CASSFPSGRTGNEQFF
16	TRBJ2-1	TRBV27	CASNPLAGGGYNEQFF
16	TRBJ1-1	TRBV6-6	CASSKDRGPRDTEAFF
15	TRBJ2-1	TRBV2	CASSEGLAGGDEQFF
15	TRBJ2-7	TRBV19	CASSIGTGPTYEQYF
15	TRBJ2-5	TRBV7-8	CASSPRDRVGETQYF
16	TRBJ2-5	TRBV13	CASSLGSSGSWETQYF
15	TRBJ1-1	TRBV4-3	CASSQDRLGGTEAFF
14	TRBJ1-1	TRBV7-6	CASSLGTRNTEAFF
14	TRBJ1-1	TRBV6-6	CASSLGTGGTEAFF
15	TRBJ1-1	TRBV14	CASSQPGSGNTEAFF
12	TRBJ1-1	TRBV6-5	CASSRRNTEAFF
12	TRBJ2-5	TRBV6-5	CASSYPVETQYF
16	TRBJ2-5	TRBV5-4	CASSSSGGYYQETQYF
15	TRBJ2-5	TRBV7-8	CASSATGTGGETQYF
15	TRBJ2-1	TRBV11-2	CASSLVRVYYNEQFF
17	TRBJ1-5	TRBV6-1	CASSVRDSQYSNQPQHF
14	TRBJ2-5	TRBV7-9	CASSPLAGPLTQYF
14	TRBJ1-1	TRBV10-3	CAIKMGQGVTEAFF
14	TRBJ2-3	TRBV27	CASSLGPIADTQYF
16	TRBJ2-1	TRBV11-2	CASSLDRDRGVHEQFF
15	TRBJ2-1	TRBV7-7	CASSPDRSTYNEQFF
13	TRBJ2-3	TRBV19	CASSSAGGRGQYF
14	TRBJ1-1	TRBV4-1	CASSQPDRNTEAFF
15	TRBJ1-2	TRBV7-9	CASSLGTGANYGYTF
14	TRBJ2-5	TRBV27	CASSSGTRQETQYF
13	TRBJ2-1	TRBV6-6	CASSYSNYFKQFF
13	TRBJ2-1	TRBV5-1	CASTGQNYNEQFF
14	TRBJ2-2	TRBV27	CASSLTGLPGELFF
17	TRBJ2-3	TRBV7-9	CASSSPLTSGDTDTQYF
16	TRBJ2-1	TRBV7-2	CASSLNGGDAYNEQFF
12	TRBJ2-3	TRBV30	CVHRERTDTQYF
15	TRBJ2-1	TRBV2	CASGLAGGRSNEQFF
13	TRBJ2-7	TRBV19	CASSMTSGYEQYF
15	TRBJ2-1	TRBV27	CASSLAGGNYNEQFF
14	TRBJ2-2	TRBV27	CASRQGSNTGELFF
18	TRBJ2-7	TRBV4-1	CASSQSPFGRGLTGEQYF
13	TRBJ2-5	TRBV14	CASSNPPRETQYF
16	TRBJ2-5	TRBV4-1	CASSQPWGSAQETQYF
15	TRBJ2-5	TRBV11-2	CASSVGLAGEETQYF
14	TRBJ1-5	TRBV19	CASSPDPRGQPQHF
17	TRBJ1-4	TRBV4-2	CASSQNLRPTGNEKLFF
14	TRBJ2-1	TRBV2	CASLTSGGYNEQFF
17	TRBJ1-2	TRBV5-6	CASSRDRGFSSLYGYTF
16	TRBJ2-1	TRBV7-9	CASSPTGVQSYNEQFF
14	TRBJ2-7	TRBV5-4	CASSPGTGVYEQYF
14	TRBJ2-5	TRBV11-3	CASSLGTGAETQYF
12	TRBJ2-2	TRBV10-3	CAIFSGTGELFF
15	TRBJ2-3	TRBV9	CASSVQPGGTDTQYF
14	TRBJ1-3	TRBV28	CASSHRQTGNTIYF
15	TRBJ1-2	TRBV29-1	CSVAGTGGQGGGYTF
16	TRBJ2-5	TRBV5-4	CASSLDRGELQETQYF
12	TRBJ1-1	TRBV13	CASSFLSTEAFF
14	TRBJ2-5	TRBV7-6	CASRRERGVETQYF
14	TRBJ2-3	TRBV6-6	CASSYANLPDTQYF
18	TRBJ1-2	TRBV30	CAWSHWGTGSPTDYGYTF
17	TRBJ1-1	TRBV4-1	CASSLTSGTLSDTEAFF
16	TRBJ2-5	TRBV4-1	CASSQVGLAGQETQYF